The following is a TCR beta chain sequence with its context. Original processing methods: How many nucleated cells were present was estimated from reference gene primer amplification. Measured with immunoSEQ multiplex PCR; TCRdb has only the in-frame clones, and not every one. For V, J and clone size, that table is used; D and trimming come from the DNA. The sample records 200,000 to 250,000 clones, approximately 80% being singletons. These data belong to a study of blood T cell repertoires in COVID-19. About the study: The United States, Italy and Spain provided the acute and convalescent COVID-19 samples. The analysed material was cDNA or gDNA that came from T cells, B-cell-depleted T cells, or PBMCs.

The CDR3 contains 13 residues. J gave up 5 bases and V 6 bases, and 7 bases lay outside the gene matches. Sequenced material: peripheral blood. This clonotype originated in a woman aged 45-60 years with acute or convalescent COVID-19. The chain links TRBV12-3 or TRBV12-4 to TRBJ2-7; TRBD1 agrees at 7 bases. The CDR3 spells CASRTTGVHEQYF. CDR3 DNA: TGTGCCAGCAGGACTACAGGGGTCCACGAGCAGTACTTC.